This T cell receptor (beta chain) came from a study of blood T cell repertoires in COVID-19. Overall study: The origin of the acute and convalescent COVID-19 samples was the United States, Italy and Spain. In each case, the material was cDNA or gDNA derived from T cells, B-cell-depleted T cells, or PBMCs.

Per the study methods: Reference gene primer amplification yielded estimated nucleated cell counts. Sequencing used immunoSEQ multiplex PCR; TCRdb keeps in-frame clones, though not all of them. The DNA gave D and trimming, while V, J and clone size come from that table. Of roughly 50,000 clones listed, 80% to 90% are singletons. This clone appeared a single time. The CDR3 length is 12 residues. CDR1 and CDR2 (germline): SEHNR, FQNEAQ (reference sequence). The V gene lost 6 bases and the J gene lost 7 bases, with 10 bases spanning the gap. This chain links TRBV7-9 with TRBJ1-5; D gene unclear. The specimen sequenced was peripheral blood. This clonotype originated in a woman aged 80 or older with acute or convalescent COVID-19. CDR3 coding DNA: TGTGCCAGCAGTCATACCGGGCAGCCCCAGCATTTT. Its protein product is CASSHTGQPQHF.